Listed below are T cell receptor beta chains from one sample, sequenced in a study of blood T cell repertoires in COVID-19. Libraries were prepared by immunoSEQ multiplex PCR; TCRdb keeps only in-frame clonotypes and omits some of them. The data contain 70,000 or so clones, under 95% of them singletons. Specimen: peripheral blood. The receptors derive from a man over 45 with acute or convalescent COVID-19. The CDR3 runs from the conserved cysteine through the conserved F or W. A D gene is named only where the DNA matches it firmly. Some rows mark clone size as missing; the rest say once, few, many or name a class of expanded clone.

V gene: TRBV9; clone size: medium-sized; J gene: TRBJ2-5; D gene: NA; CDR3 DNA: TGTGCCAGCAGCGTAGGAGGCAAATCGATTCAAGAGACCCAGTACTTC; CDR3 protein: CASSVGGKSIQETQYF
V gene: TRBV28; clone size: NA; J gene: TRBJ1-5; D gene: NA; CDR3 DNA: TGTGCCAGTCGACAGCAATATCAGCCCCAGCATTTT; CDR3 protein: CASRQQYQPQHF
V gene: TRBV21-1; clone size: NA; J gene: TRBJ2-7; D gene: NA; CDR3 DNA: TGTGCCAGCAGCTTAGTAAGAGGGGGAACCTCCTACGAGCAGTACTTC; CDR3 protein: CASSLVRGGTSYEQYF
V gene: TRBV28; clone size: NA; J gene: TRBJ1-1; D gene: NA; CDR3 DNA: TGTGCCAGCAGGATCATGGGCAACACTGAAGCTTTCTTT; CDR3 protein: CASRIMGNTEAFF
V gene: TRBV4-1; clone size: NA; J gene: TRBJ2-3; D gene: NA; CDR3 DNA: TGCGCCAGCAGCCGCTCCCGCGGGAGCACAGATACGCAGTATTTT; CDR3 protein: CASSRSRGSTDTQYF
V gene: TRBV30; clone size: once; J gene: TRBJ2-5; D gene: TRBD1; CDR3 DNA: TGTGCCTGGAGTGTACGACAGGGGGAGACCCAGTACTTC; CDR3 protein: CAWSVRQGETQYF
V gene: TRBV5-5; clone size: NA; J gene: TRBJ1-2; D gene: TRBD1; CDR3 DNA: TGTGCCAGCAGCTCCGGGACAGGGTACTATGGCTACACCTTC; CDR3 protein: CASSSGTGYYGYTF
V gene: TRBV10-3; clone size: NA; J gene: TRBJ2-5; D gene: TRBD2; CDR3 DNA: TGTGCCATCGGGGGGGGCGGTAGCGGGGACCAAGAGACCCAGTACTTC; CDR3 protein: CAIGGGGSGDQETQYF
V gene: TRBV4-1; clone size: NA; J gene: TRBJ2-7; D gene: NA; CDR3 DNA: TGCGCCAGCAGCCAAGCTTGGGGACAATACTACGAGCAGTACTTC; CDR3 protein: CASSQAWGQYYEQYF
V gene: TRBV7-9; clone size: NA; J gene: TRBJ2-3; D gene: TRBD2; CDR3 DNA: TGTGCCAGCAGCTTAGGCCTAGCGGGGGACTTAGATACGCAGTATTTT; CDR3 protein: CASSLGLAGDLDTQYF